This is a list of T cell receptor beta chains from one sample in a study of beta chain features in type 1 diabetes. Assay: immunoSEQ multiplex PCR; the TCRdb copy retains only in-frame clones and omits some. There are a few hundred thousand clones in the sample; around 15% occur only once, and 0.019% lies in the top ten. The source material was naive CD4+ T cells from blood. These receptors all come from a woman under 30 in good health. Each CDR3 is given with its conserved first and last residue. The order of the fields is clone size, V gene, CDR3 protein. Size tells how often a clone was seen (once, few, many) or the class of an expanded clone, and some rows leave it out.

size: .; V: TRBV5-1; CDR3: CASSRVVTDTQYF
size: few; V: TRBV27; CDR3: CASLDLAANTGELFF
size: .; V: TRBV28; CDR3: CASSRLAGDPADTQYF
size: few; V: TRBV5-1; CDR3: CASSPRTGSSSGANVLTF
size: few; V: TRBV6-1; CDR3: CASSEAIGTVYEQYF
size: few; V: TRBV18; CDR3: CASSADGYEQYF
size: once; V: TRBV13; CDR3: CASSPPLAGRFTDTQYF
size: .; V: TRBV27; CDR3: CASSLRPQGWDQPQHF
size: .; V: TRBV2; CDR3: CASSGAGGGTDTQYF
size: few; V: TRBV5-6; CDR3: CASSPYRRGLTLYEQYF
size: .; V: TRBV30; CDR3: CAWTSRGPAYTF
size: few; V: TRBV30; CDR3: CAWSRDRGFPPKDEQFF
size: .; V: TRBV27; CDR3: CASSSTLAGTYNEQFF
size: few; V: TRBV4-3; CDR3: CASSQEGQGSGANVLTF
size: .; V: TRBV15; CDR3: CATSPIVAGDTGELFF
size: .; V: TRBV7-2; CDR3: CASSQQGFYEQYF
size: .; V: TRBV7-2; CDR3: CASSSTSGRLMKQFF
size: .; V: TRBV28; CDR3: CASSTTGSSPLYEAFF
size: few; V: TRBV6-1; CDR3: CASRPRAVSYNEQFF
size: .; V: TRBV14; CDR3: CASTLNTGTVEGYTF
size: .; V: TRBV11-2; CDR3: CASSVSGTGSETQYF
size: .; V: TRBV11-2; CDR3: CASRGGGNEQFF
size: .; V: TRBV9; CDR3: CASSIPRDRDPSTDTQYF
size: few; V: TRBV28; CDR3: CASRGTGNQPQHF
size: .; V: TRBV7-2; CDR3: CASSRQGSGTGELFF
size: .; V: TRBV5-4; CDR3: CASSYPGTSGSYNEQFF
size: .; V: TRBV7-9; CDR3: CASSSGQGDVLSNQPQHF
size: few; V: TRBV28; CDR3: CASSRLAIYTF
size: few; V: TRBV7-9; CDR3: CASSPDYSNQPQHF
size: few; V: TRBV28; CDR3: CASSGDRVVRAGDGYTF
size: .; V: TRBV9; CDR3: CASSRSGRHATDTQYF
size: few; V: TRBV28; CDR3: CASSSYEQFF
size: .; V: TRBV20-1; CDR3: CSASQNSEQYF
size: few; V: TRBV19; CDR3: CASTRSGGPSSYEQYF
size: .; V: TRBV7-9; CDR3: CASSLQGARSNQPQHF
size: few; V: TRBV25-1; CDR3: CASSESGTGHPEQYF
size: .; V: TRBV5-5; CDR3: CASSGTPNYGYTF
size: .; V: TRBV5-4; CDR3: CASSHRDSYNEQFF
size: .; V: TRBV25-1; CDR3: CATSWGTNIYGYTF
size: .; V: TRBV5-1; CDR3: CASSYSGANVLTF
size: .; V: TRBV30; CDR3: CAWRTRGLNEKLFF
size: .; V: TRBV2; CDR3: CASMRSSGSVNEQFF
size: once; V: TRBV5-5; CDR3: CASSLADREKLFF
size: few; V: TRBV7-6; CDR3: CASSLAKTYNEQFF
size: .; V: TRBV6-5; CDR3: CASSTRQGWTF